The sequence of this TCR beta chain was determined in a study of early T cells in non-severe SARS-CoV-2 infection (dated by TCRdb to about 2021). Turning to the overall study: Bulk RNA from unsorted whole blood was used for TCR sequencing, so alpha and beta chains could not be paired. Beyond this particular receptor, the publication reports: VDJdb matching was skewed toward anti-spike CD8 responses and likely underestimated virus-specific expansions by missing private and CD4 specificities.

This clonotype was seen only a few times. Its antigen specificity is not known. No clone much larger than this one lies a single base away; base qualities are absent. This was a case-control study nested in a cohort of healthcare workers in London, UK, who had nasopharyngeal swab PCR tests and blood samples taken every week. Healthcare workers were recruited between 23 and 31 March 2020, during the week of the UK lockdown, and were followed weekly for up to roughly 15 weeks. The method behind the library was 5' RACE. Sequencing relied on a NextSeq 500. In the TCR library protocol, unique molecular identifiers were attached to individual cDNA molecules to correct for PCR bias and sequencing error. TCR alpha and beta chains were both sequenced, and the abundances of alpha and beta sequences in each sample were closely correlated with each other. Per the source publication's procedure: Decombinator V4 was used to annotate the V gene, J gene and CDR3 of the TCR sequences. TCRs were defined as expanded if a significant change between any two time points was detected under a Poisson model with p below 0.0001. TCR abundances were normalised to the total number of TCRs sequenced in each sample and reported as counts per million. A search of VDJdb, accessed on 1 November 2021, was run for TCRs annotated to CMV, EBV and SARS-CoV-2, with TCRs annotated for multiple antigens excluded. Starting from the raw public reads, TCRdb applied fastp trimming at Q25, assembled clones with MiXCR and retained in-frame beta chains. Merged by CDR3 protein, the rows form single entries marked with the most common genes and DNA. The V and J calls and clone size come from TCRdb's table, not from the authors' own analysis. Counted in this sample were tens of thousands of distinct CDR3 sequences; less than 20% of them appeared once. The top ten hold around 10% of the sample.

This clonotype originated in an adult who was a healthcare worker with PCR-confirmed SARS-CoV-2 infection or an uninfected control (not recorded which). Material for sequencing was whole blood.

The encoded CDR3 is CASSQLVGFQDEQYF. DNA sequence: TGTGCCAGCAGCCAATTAGTTGGTTTTCAGGACGAGCAGTACTTC. The rearranged chain carries TRBV6-5 and TRBJ2-7, with the D gene not clear enough to name. CDR1 and CDR2 are drawn from the germline V gene: MNHEY, SVGAGI. From its cysteine to its phenylalanine, the CDR3 spans 15 amino acids. The only DNA kept is the CDR3, 45 bases in frame from the first base. Relative to germline, V is 6 bases shorter and J is 5 bases shorter, with 20 bases between their ends.